A single sample gave rise to the 17 T cell receptor beta chains below, sequenced in a study of T cell responses to AZD1222 COVID-19 vaccine. Using immunoSEQ multiplex PCR, the repertoire was profiled, and TCRdb retains in-frame clones only, with some absent. This table has 95,000 to 100,000 clones, 65% to 85% appearing once. The source was peripheral blood, collected 28 days after the second AZD1222 dose. These receptors were taken from an adult who received the AZD1222 COVID-19 vaccine.

The chain employs TRBV6-5 and TRBJ1-1; D is unresolved. CDR1 is MNHEY and CDR2 is SVGAGI in the germline V gene. V lost 2 bases and J 5 bases, leaving 9 bases between the germline ends. The CDR3 extends over 13 amino acids. The CDR3 protein is CASSYRRETEAFF. CDR3 coding DNA: TGTGCCAGCAGTTACCGGAGGGAAACTGAAGCTTTCTTT.

The CDR3 loop reads CASSVASAGTDTQYF. For the CDR3, the DNA is TGTGCCAGCAGCGTAGCCAGCGCGGGCACAGATACGCAGTATTTT. V usage is TRBV9 and J usage is TRBJ2-3, with no clear D. CDR3 length: 15 amino acids. V was pared by 0 bases and J by 1 base, with 9 bases between. Germline CDR1 reads SGDLS; CDR2 reads YYNGEE.

In this sample, this clone turned up once. The CDR3 bases are TGTGCCAGCGGACCCGTTGAGCCCCAGCATTTT. Translating it yields CASGPVEPQHF. This rearrangement joins TRBV6-6 to TRBJ1-5, with D uncertain. V shed 8 bases and J shed 8 bases, with 10 bases lying between them. The CDR3 spans 11 residues. Germline CDR1 is MNHNY and CDR2 is SVGAGI (reference sequence).

The table lists this clone with a count of one. This chain joins TRBV11-2 and TRBJ2-3; D ambiguous. V dropped 5 bases and J dropped 5 bases, with 17 bases sitting between them. Germline V gives CDR1 SGHAT, CDR2 FQNNGV. CDR3 length: 15 residues. Here the CDR3 DNA reads TGTGCCAGCAGCCCACCAGCGAGGTTAGGAGATACGCAGTATTTT. The encoded protein is CASSPPARLGDTQYF.

The rearrangement links TRBV23-1 to TRBJ2-1; D might be TRBD1 or TRBD2, each matching 5 bases. TRBV23-1 belongs to the ORF category, with a function that is uncertain. The CDR3 contains 12 residues. The ends were cut back, 0 bases at V and 9 bases at J, with 6 bases in the middle. The CDR3 sequence: CASSQSRGEQFF. In DNA, the CDR3 is TGCGCCAGCAGTCAATCGAGGGGTGAGCAGTTCTTC.

The rearrangement joins TRBV9 to TRBJ2-7; D is perhaps TRBD2 (6 bases). The CDR3 totals 14 residues. Trimming left V 0 bases short and J 6 bases short, with 13 bases between. Germline values: CDR1 SGDLS, CDR2 YYNGEE. The CDR3 spells CASSVGGEVGEQYF. CDR3 nucleotides: TGTGCCAGCAGCGTAGGAGGGGAGGTCGGCGAGCAGTACTTC.

J is TRBJ2-1 and V is TRBV5-1; 10 bases fit TRBD2. Germline trimming cut 0 bases from V and 6 bases from J; bases unmatched to any gene: 0. The CDR3 extends over 14 amino acids. Germline assignment: CDR1 SGHRS and CDR2 YFSETQ. The CDR3 loop is CASSLGTSGNEQFF. The CDR3 DNA reads as TGCGCCAGCAGCTTGGGGACTAGCGGCAATGAGCAGTTCTTC.

This clone was seen a few times. The chain joins TRBV12-3 or TRBV12-4 to TRBJ1-1; tentative D call: TRBD1 (5 bases). This CDR3 has 12 residues. Deletions cut 3 bases from V and 6 bases from J, with 8 bases between. The CDR3 DNA sequence: TGTGCCAGCAGTTTTGGAGGGGCTGAAGCTTTCTTT. Translated: CASSFGGAEAFF.

This clone was observed at least ten times. The gene calls are TRBV6-5 and TRBJ1-6, with D uncertain. There are 11 residues in the CDR3. V was clipped by 6 bases and J by 11 bases, with 8 bases between them. Germline assignment: CDR1 MNHEY and CDR2 SVGAGI. This CDR3 reads CASRHGPPLHF. Written as DNA, the CDR3 is TGTGCCAGCAGACACGGGCCACCCCTCCACTTT.

This clone occurred a few times. V is TRBV7-9 and J is TRBJ1-2; D ambiguous. The germline CDR1 and CDR2 sequences are SEHNR and FQNEAQ (reference sequence). CDR3 length: 14 amino acids. Trimming pared 2 bases from V and 4 bases from J, leaving 11 bases between. The CDR3 sequence: CASSLTVERYGYTF. The CDR3 DNA sequence: TGTGCCAGCAGCTTAACCGTCGAGCGCTATGGCTACACCTTC.

This sequence joins TRBV7-2 and TRBJ2-1; D possibly corresponds to TRBD2 (5 bases). This CDR3 has 15 amino acids. Germline lookup yields CDR1 SGHTA and CDR2 FQGNSA. V was cut by 0 bases and J by 6 bases, with 12 bases left in between. CDR3 coding DNA: TGTGCCAGCAGCTTAGCCTCGGAGGACTTCAATGAGCAGTTCTTC. Protein sequence: CASSLASEDFNEQFF. Using reference TRBV7-2 and TRBJ2-1 for the parts outside the CDR3, the full variable domain is GAGVSQSPSNKVTEKGKDVELRCDPISGHTALYWYRQSLGQGLEFLIYFQGNSAPDKSGLPSDRFSAERTGGSVSTLTIQRTQQEDSAVYLCASSLASEDFNEQFFGPGTRLTVL.

The chain carries TRBV3-1 (or the pseudogene TRBV3-2) and TRBJ1-3; D gene uncertain. This CDR3 region has 14 residues. From germline, CDR1 is LGHDT and CDR2 YNNKEL (reference sequence). V lost 3 bases and J lost 1, with 7 bases in between. The CDR3: CASSHAGSGNTIYF. The DNA for the CDR3 is TGTGCCAGCAGCCATGCCGGGTCTGGAAACACCATATATTTT.

The CDR3 here is CASSTTGDRYSYEQYF. CDR3 sequence (DNA): TGTGCCAGCAGCACGACGGGGGACCGATACTCCTACGAGCAGTACTTC. This chain joins TRBV7-3 and TRBJ2-7; possibly TRBD2 for D (6 bases). The CDR3 loop spans 16 amino acids. Trimming removed 5 bases at V and 0 bases at J, with 17 bases between. Germline CDR1 reads SGHTA; CDR2 reads FQGTGA. Drawing the rest from reference TRBV7-3 and TRBJ2-7, the complete variable domain is GAGVSQTPSNKVTEKGKYVELRCDPISGHTALYWYRQSLGQGPEFLIYFQGTGAADDSGLPNDRFFAVRPEGSVSTLKIQRTERGDSAVYLCASSTTGDRYSYEQYFGPGTRLTVT.

The chain uses TRBV27 and TRBJ2-1, with D uncertain. V was trimmed by 0 bases and J by 4 bases, leaving 13 bases between them. There are 16 residues in the CDR3. The germline V gene encodes CDR1 MNHEY and CDR2 SMNVEV (reference sequence). The DNA of the CDR3 is TGTGCCAGCAGTTTATCGACACTCTCCCCATACAATGAGCAGTTCTTC. Translated, it gives CASSLSTLSPYNEQFF.

The chain links TRBV10-2 to TRBJ2-4, with D maybe TRBD2 (6 bases). The CDR3 extends over 16 amino acids. Germline V gene sequence: CDR1 WSHSY, CDR2 SAAADI. The V end was cut by 2 bases, the J end by 7 bases, with 18 bases between. CDR3 DNA sequence: TGCGCCAGCAGTGAGCCCCATGTGGCGGGGAGGAACATTCAGTACTTC. Encoded protein: CASSEPHVAGRNIQYF.

The genes are TRBV25-1 and TRBJ2-3; D possibly matches TRBD1 or TRBD2 (6 bases each). Between the trimmed V and J ends, which lost 5 bases and 0 bases, there was a span of 15 bases. CDR3 length equals 16 residues. CDR1 is MGHDK and CDR2 is SYGVNS in the germline V gene. CDR3 nucleotide sequence: TGTGCCAGCAGTAGAAGGGGGGCAGTTAGCACAGATACGCAGTATTTT. Its protein is CASSRRGAVSTDTQYF.

The count of this clone is one. This chain connects TRBV23-1 to TRBJ2-1; 8 bases align to TRBD1. TRBV23-1 is an open reading frame, and its role is uncertain. The length of the CDR3 is 15 residues. Trimming cost V 3 bases and J 8 bases; bases outside gene matches: 9. The CDR3 sequence is CASSQSGQGFHEQFF. CDR3 coding DNA: TGCGCCAGCAGTCAGTCCGGACAGGGTTTCCATGAGCAGTTCTTC.